Listed below are T cell receptor beta chains from one sample, sequenced in a study of T-cell reconstitution after alpha-beta-depleted transplantation in children. One entry per CDR3 protein results from TCRdb running MiXCR on the PCR reads. The top ten clones hold 5% of a sample with 750,000 to 950,000 distinct CDR3 sequences, 15% to 20% of them seen once. The input for sequencing was PBMCs, mostly from graft donor cells, taken 360 days after TCRalphabeta/CD19-depleted stem cell transplant. The receptors were gathered from a male patient between 10 and 17 years old who had a stem cell transplant for acute lymphoblastic leukemia, so the T cells may come from the graft donor. Both conserved end residues are part of each CDR3. D genes are given only for firm matches. Clone sizes are given selectively: once, few, many, or a class where the clone is expanded.

V gene	CDR3 length	D gene	J gene	clone size	CDR3 DNA	CDR3 protein
TRBV20-1	12	-	TRBJ2-5	-	TGCAGTGCCACCATGGCTAAAGAGACCCAGTACTTC	CSATMAKETQYF
TRBV2	12	-	TRBJ2-3	few	TGTGCCAGCAGGAGGGAAACAGATACGCAGTATTTT	CASRRETDTQYF
TRBV5-1	16	TRBD2	TRBJ2-2	-	TGCGCCAGCAGCTTGGTTCTAGCGGGAGCCACCGGGGAGCTGTTTTTT	CASSLVLAGATGELFF
TRBV29-1	15	TRBD2	TRBJ2-7	many	TGCAGCGTTGAAGATACGGCTAGCGGGCGTTACGAGCAGTACTTC	CSVEDTASGRYEQYF
TRBV9	13	-	TRBJ2-1	-	TGTGCCAGCAGCGTCCGTTGGAGGGATGAGCAGTTCTTC	CASSVRWRDEQFF
TRBV6-5	15	-	TRBJ2-7	many	TGTGCCAGCAGTTACTCGAGAGGGGGTTCCTACGAGCAGTACTTC	CASSYSRGGSYEQYF
TRBV7-9	12	-	TRBJ2-7	many	TGTGCCAGCAGCGATATAACCTACGAGCAGTACTTC	CASSDITYEQYF
TRBV6-5	15	TRBD2	TRBJ2-7	few	TGTGCCAGCAGTTCCAGTAGCGGGAGGGCCTTCGAGCAGTACTTC	CASSSSSGRAFEQYF
TRBV12-3/TRBV12-4	14	-	TRBJ2-5	few	TGTGCCAGCAGTTTCCCGGACAGCCAAGAGACCCAGTACTTC	CASSFPDSQETQYF
TRBV21-1	17	-	TRBJ2-7	-	TGTGCCAGCAGCAAAGTGATACTAGCGGGAGGCCAGGGCGAGCAGTACTTC	CASSKVILAGGQGEQYF
TRBV7-9	12	-	TRBJ1-6	-	TGTGCCAGCAGCCCTGGCGGGTCACCCCTCCACTTT	CASSPGGSPLHF
TRBV6-1	14	-	TRBJ2-3	few	TGTGCCAGCAGTCCCGCCCCCACTTTCGATACGCAGTATTTT	CASSPAPTFDTQYF
TRBV20-1	15	TRBD1	TRBJ2-3	many	TGCAGTGCTAGAGATCTGGGACAGAGCACAGATACGCAGTATTTT	CSARDLGQSTDTQYF
TRBV5-1	15	-	TRBJ2-7	few	TGCGCCAGCAGCCCGTGGACTGTTCCCTCCTACGAGCAGTACTTC	CASSPWTVPSYEQYF
TRBV20-1	13	-	TRBJ2-1	many	TGCAGTGCTAGCGGGCGACCAAACAATGAGCAGTTCTTC	CSASGRPNNEQFF
TRBV2	14	TRBD2	TRBJ2-1	many	TGTGCCAGCACCATGGGACTAGCCTACAATGAGCAGTTCTTC	CASTMGLAYNEQFF
TRBV6-5	15	-	TRBJ2-5	few	TGTGCCAGCAGTTTCCCCGCCGGGATGGAAGAGACCCAGTACTTC	CASSFPAGMEETQYF
TRBV10-2	15	-	TRBJ1-3	many	TGCGCCAGCAGTGAGACGCCAGGCTCTGGAAACACCATATATTTT	CASSETPGSGNTIYF
TRBV12-3/TRBV12-4	11	-	TRBJ2-1	-	TGTGCCAGCAGTTGGGAGGGACAAAGGGCATTC	CASSWEGQRAF
TRBV5-6	14	-	TRBJ1-5	few	TGTGCCAGCAGCGCCTCACAAGGGATTCAGCCCCAGCATTTT	CASSASQGIQPQHF
TRBV20-1	14	TRBD1	TRBJ1-5	few	TGCAGTGCTAGCTCGGACAGGCGCAATCAGCCCCAGCATTTT	CSASSDRRNQPQHF
TRBV14	17	TRBD2	TRBJ2-1	-	TGTGCCAGCAGCCCCCCTTGGGGCGGGGGCTCCTACAATGAGCAGTTCTTC	CASSPPWGGGSYNEQFF
TRBV10-3	15	TRBD2	TRBJ2-1	few	TGTGCCATCGACCCGGGAAGGGCGGGAGGGATTGAGCAGTTCTTC	CAIDPGRAGGIEQFF
TRBV20-1	14	TRBD2	TRBJ2-2	many	TGCAGTGCCAGAACTAGCGGGAACACCGGGGAGCTGTTTTTT	CSARTSGNTGELFF
TRBV4-1	15	-	TRBJ1-1	-	TGCGCCAGCAGCCAAGTGGGTGGGCTCAGCACTGAATCTTTCTTT	CASSQVGGLSTESFF
TRBV20-1	12	TRBD1	TRBJ2-2	-	TGCAGTGCATACAGGGGCGGCGGGGAGCTGTTTTTT	CSAYRGGGELFF
TRBV5-1	14	-	TRBJ2-2	many	TGCGCCAGCAGCTCGGACGGTTACACCGGGGAGCTGTTTTTT	CASSSDGYTGELFF
TRBV18	14	TRBD1	TRBJ1-1	-	TGTGCCAGCTCACCACAGGGGGCAAGCACTGAAGCTTTCTTT	CASSPQGASTEAFF
TRBV24-1	15	-	TRBJ2-3	-	TGTGCCCCGCTTCAACGGTCCCCCGGGACAGATACGCAGTATTTT	CAPLQRSPGTDTQYF
TRBV6-1	14	TRBD1	TRBJ1-2	-	TGTGCCAGCAGTCGCGACAGGGCTGACTATGGCTACACCTTC	CASSRDRADYGYTF
TRBV24-1	15	TRBD2	TRBJ2-5	-	TGTGCCACCAGTGACAAGACTAGCGGGAGAGAGACCCAGTACTTC	CATSDKTSGRETQYF
TRBV4-1	16	-	TRBJ2-7	few	TGCGCCAGCAGCCAAGTCGTCGCAGGGGATCTCTACGAGCAGTACTTC	CASSQVVAGDLYEQYF
TRBV2	14	-	TRBJ2-5	-	TGTGCCAGCGCGGAGGGGGGAATCGAAGAGACCCAGTACTTC	CASAEGGIEETQYF
TRBV7-9	12	-	TRBJ1-2	-	TGTGCCAGCAGCTTACAAGTAGACGGCTACACCTTC	CASSLQVDGYTF
TRBV12-3/TRBV12-4	14	TRBD1	TRBJ2-1	-	TGTGCCAGCAGCCCACAGGGGGCGCGGAATGAGCAGTTCTTC	CASSPQGARNEQFF
TRBV6-5	14	TRBD1	TRBJ1-1	many	TGTGCCAGCAGTTGGGACAGGGGGAACACTGAAGCTTTCTTT	CASSWDRGNTEAFF
TRBV7-6	17	TRBD2	TRBJ2-1	-	TGTGCCAGCAGCTTCCTGGGACTAGCGGGAACCCACAATGAGCAGTTCTTC	CASSFLGLAGTHNEQFF
TRBV4-1	15	-	TRBJ2-7	-	TGCGCCAGCAGCCAAGAAGCGTGGGGGGTTAGCGAGCAGTACTTC	CASSQEAWGVSEQYF
TRBV6-5	15	-	TRBJ1-5	-	TGTGCCAGCAGTTACTCGGGGAATAGCAATCAGCCCCAGCATTTT	CASSYSGNSNQPQHF
TRBV4-2	16	-	TRBJ2-7	-	TGTGCCAGCAGCCAAGTCCTGTGGGGGAGTCCCTACGAGCAGTACTTC	CASSQVLWGSPYEQYF
TRBV7-9	14	TRBD2	TRBJ2-3	-	TGTGCCAGCAGCTTAGGGGGACTAGCAAATACGCAGTATTTT	CASSLGGLANTQYF
TRBV7-6	15	-	TRBJ1-1	-	TGTGCCAGCAGCCCGACCGCCAGGGTGGGCACTGAAGCTTTCTTT	CASSPTARVGTEAFF
TRBV20-1	17	-	TRBJ1-5	few	TGCAGTGCTTGGGACCGCCGGGCCGACCTAGGTGCGATGCCCCAGCATTTT	CSAWDRRADLGAMPQHF
TRBV10-3	13	TRBD2	TRBJ2-7	few	TGTGCCATCAGTGGGAGCGGGGGCTACGAGCAGTACTTC	CAISGSGGYEQYF
TRBV7-2	15	-	TRBJ2-1	-	TGTGCCAGCAGCTTACAATCTTTGCGGGTGGGTGAGCAGTTCTTC	CASSLQSLRVGEQFF
TRBV3-1	13	-	TRBJ2-4	-	TGTGCCAGCAGCAATTTGCCCGGGGCCGCCCCGTACTTC	CASSNLPGAAPYF
TRBV11-3	14	-	TRBJ2-1	few	TGTGCCAGCAGCCAGGGTGGGTGGTACAATGAGCAGTTCTTC	CASSQGGWYNEQFF
TRBV7-9	17	TRBD2	TRBJ2-2	-	TGTGCCAGCAGCTTGGTCCTCGGGAGGGCCGACACCGGGGAGCTGTTTTTT	CASSLVLGRADTGELFF
TRBV20-1	14	TRBD1	TRBJ1-2	-	TGCAGTGCTTTTGGGTTTAGGGGGCAAGGTGGCTACACCTTC	CSAFGFRGQGGYTF
TRBV24-1	16	TRBD1	TRBJ2-1	few	TGTGCCACCAGTGACTCGACAGGGGTAGCCTACAATGAGCAGTTCTTC	CATSDSTGVAYNEQFF
TRBV4-1	15	-	TRBJ2-7	-	TGCGCCAGCAGCCCAGGGTTTCGGGTGACCTACGAGCAGTACTTC	CASSPGFRVTYEQYF
TRBV7-8	14	TRBD2	TRBJ2-3	few	TGTGCCAGCCTAGATAGAGCGGGAGGGAGGACGCAGTATTTT	CASLDRAGGRTQYF
TRBV5-8	16	TRBD1	TRBJ2-2	many	TGTGCCAGCAGCCCAGGACAGGCCTGGGAAGTCGGGGAGCTGTTTTTT	CASSPGQAWEVGELFF
TRBV12-3/TRBV12-4	16	-	TRBJ2-2	many	TGTGCCAGCAGCCCTTCGGGCCTAGGAGACACCGGGGAGCTGTTTTTT	CASSPSGLGDTGELFF